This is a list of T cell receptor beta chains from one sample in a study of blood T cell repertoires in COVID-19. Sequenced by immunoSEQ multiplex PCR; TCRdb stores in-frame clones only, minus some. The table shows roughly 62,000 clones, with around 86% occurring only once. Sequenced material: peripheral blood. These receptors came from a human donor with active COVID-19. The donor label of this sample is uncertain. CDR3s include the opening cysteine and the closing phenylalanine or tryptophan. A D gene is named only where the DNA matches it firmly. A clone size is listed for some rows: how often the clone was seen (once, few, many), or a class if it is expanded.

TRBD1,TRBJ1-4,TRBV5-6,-,TGTGCCAGCAGCTTGGGGGGACAGGGCCTGTTTTTT,CASSLGGQGLFF
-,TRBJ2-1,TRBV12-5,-,TGTGCTAGTGGTTTGAGCAATCACAGGGTTGAAATGAATGAGCAGTTCTTC,CASGLSNHRVEMNEQFF
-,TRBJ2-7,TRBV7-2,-,TGTGCCAGCATCATAGACCGGGGAGCCTACGAGCAGTACTTC,CASIIDRGAYEQYF
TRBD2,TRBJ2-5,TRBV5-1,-,TGCGCCAGCAGCAGCGCGGGAGGGCTGTGGGAGACCCAGTACTTC,CASSSAGGLWETQYF
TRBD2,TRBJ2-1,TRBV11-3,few,TGTGCCAGCAGCTTAGTGGCTAGCGGGGGTCATGAGCAGTTCTTC,CASSLVASGGHEQFF
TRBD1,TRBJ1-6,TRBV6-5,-,TGTGCCAGCAGACACGGGACAGATAATTCACCCCTCCACTTT,CASRHGTDNSPLHF
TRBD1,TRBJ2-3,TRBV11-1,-,TGTGCCAGCAGCTCCCGACAGGGATCCACAGATACGCAGTATTTT,CASSSRQGSTDTQYF
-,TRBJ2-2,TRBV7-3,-,TGTGCCAGCAGCTGGAGCGGGTGGACCGGGGAGCTGTTTTTT,CASSWSGWTGELFF
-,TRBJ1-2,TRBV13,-,TGTGCCAGCAGCTTAATCGGGGGGGAAAGTGGCTACACCTTC,CASSLIGGESGYTF
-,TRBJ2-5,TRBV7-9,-,TGTGCCAGCAGCCAAAGCAAGGAGTACCAAGAGACCCAGTACTTC,CASSQSKEYQETQYF
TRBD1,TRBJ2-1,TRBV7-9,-,TGTGCCAGCAGCCCTACAGGGGCCAATGAGCAGTTCTTC,CASSPTGANEQFF
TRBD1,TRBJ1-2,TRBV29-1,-,TGCAGCGTTGAACCCGGGACAGGGGCATACTCCTTCTATGGCTACACCTTC,CSVEPGTGAYSFYGYTF
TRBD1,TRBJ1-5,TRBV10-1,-,TGCGCCAGCAGTGAATGGACAGGGTTCAATCAGCCCCAGCATTTT,CASSEWTGFNQPQHF
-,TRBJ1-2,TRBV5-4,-,TGTGCCAGCAGCTTGGAAGGGGCCTACTATGGCTACACCTTC,CASSLEGAYYGYTF
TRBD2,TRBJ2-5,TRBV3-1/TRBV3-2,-,TGTGCCAGCAGCCCATTCTCCGGGAGGGGAATTCAAGAGACCCAGTACTTC,CASSPFSGRGIQETQYF
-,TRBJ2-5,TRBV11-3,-,TGTGCCACAGGGGAAGGGGGGACCCAGTACTTC,CATGEGGTQYF
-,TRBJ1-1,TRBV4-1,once,TGCGCCAGCAGCCAAGATCAATCGAGGGGGGGCTCGAACACTGAAGCTTTCTTT,CASSQDQSRGGSNTEAFF
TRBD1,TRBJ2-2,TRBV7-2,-,TGTGCCAGCAGCTTCGACAGGGGTGCAAGCACCGGGGAGCTGTTTTTT,CASSFDRGASTGELFF
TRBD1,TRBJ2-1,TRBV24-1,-,TGTGCCACCAGTGACACCACAGGGGGGTCCTACAATGAGCAGTTCTTC,CATSDTTGGSYNEQFF
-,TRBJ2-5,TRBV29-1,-,TGCAGCGTTGACGGGGGTCCCGAGACCCAGTACTTC,CSVDGGPETQYF
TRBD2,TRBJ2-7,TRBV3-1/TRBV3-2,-,TGTGCCAGCAGCCAAGGGACTAGCGGGAGGAGATACGAGCAGTACTTC,CASSQGTSGRRYEQYF
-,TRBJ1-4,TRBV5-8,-,TGTGCCAGCAGCCGGGGGATTAACCAATATGAAAAACTGTTTTTT,CASSRGINQYEKLFF
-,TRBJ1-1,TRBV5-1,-,TGCGCCAGCAGCTCCAACACAGGGACGATGGCTTTCTTT,CASSSNTGTMAFF
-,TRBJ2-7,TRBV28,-,TGTGCCAGCAGTTTAGGTACCGGGACAAAGTCCTACGAGCAGTACTTC,CASSLGTGTKSYEQYF
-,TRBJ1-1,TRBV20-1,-,TGCAGTGCCAGTCGAGGGAGGGGGAACACTGAAGCTTTCTTT,CSASRGRGNTEAFF